This passage covers 13 T cell receptor beta chains from one sample sequenced in a study of blood T cell repertoires in COVID-19. Some clones are missing from TCRdb's copy, which holds only in-frame ones; the method was immunoSEQ multiplex PCR. The sample yields about 360,000 clones, over 75% seen once. Sequencing input: PBMCs or T cells enriched from blood (not recorded which). These receptors were obtained from a man between 40 and 49 years old in a cohort exposed to, infected with or recovered from COVID-19 (not recorded which).

The chain carries TRBV27 and TRBJ1-2, with TRBD1 matching 9 bases. Germline CDR1 MNHEY, CDR2 SMNVEV (reference sequence). The CDR3 is 12 amino acids. The J segment lost 7 bases and the V segment lost 5 bases, leaving 2 bases of the junction unmatched. Here the CDR3 DNA reads TGTGCCAGCAGTCGGACAGGGGTTGGCTACACCTTC. It codes for CASSRTGVGYTF.

This clone was observed a single time. The chain links TRBV28 to TRBJ1-2, with D tentatively TRBD1 (6 bases). CDR1 is MDHEN and CDR2 is SYDVKM in the germline V gene. The CDR3 length is 16 residues. Trimming removed 4 bases from V and 1 base from J, with 16 bases in between. CDR3 amino acids: CASSYPQGSINYGYTF. CDR3 coding DNA: TGTGCCAGCAGTTACCCACAGGGCTCGATTAACTATGGCTACACCTTC.

V usage is TRBV9 and J usage is TRBJ2-3; TRBD2 aligns across 8 bases. This CDR3 contains 17 residues. Germline V gives CDR1 SGDLS, CDR2 YYNGEE. Germline trimming cut 0 bases from V and 6 bases from J; bases unmatched to any gene: 12. The CDR3 sequence: CASSVASGTRGQDTQYF. CDR3 nucleotide sequence: TGTGCCAGCAGCGTAGCTTCGGGGACTAGGGGTCAGGATACGCAGTATTTT. Based on the CDR3 plus reference TRBV9 and TRBJ2-3, the full variable domain is DSGVTQTPKHLITATGQRVTLRCSPRSGDLSVYWYQQSLDQGLQFLIQYYNGEERAKGNILERFSAQQFPDLHSELNLSSLELGDSALYFCASSVASGTRGQDTQYFGPGTRLTVL.

The gene calls are TRBV2 and TRBJ2-5, with 11 positions matching TRBD2. The CDR3 covers 14 residues. Unmatched junction bases numbered 2, after V lost 8 bases and J lost 0 bases. Germline CDR1 reads SNHLY; CDR2 reads FYNNEI. CDR3 nucleotide sequence: TGTGCCAGCTCTAGCGGGAGGTACCAAGAGACCCAGTACTTC. It is translated as CASSSGRYQETQYF.

The chain uses TRBV5-1 and TRBJ1-2; D might be TRBD1 (5 bases). Germline-derived CDR1 and CDR2 are SGHRS and YFSETQ. This CDR3 region has 16 residues. The V and J ends lost 0 bases and 3 bases respectively, with 15 bases between them. The CDR3 loop reads CASSLAFGREDYGYTF. CDR3 in DNA: TGCGCCAGCAGCTTGGCCTTCGGCAGGGAAGACTATGGCTACACCTTC.

The J gene is TRBJ1-6, the V gene TRBV5-8; unclear D gene. The V gene lost 1 base and the J gene lost 10 bases, with 21 bases spanning the gap. The CDR3 runs 17 residues. The V gene's germline CDR1 is SGHTS and CDR2 YDEGEE. CDR3 protein: CASSLFGRWAKESPLHF. The DNA for the CDR3 is TGTGCCAGCAGCTTGTTTGGTCGTTGGGCCAAGGAATCACCCCTCCACTTT.

The chain uses TRBV5-5 and TRBJ2-3; 15 nucleotides agree with TRBD2. The CDR3 extends over 16 amino acids. V trimming: 3 bases; J trimming: 3 bases; junction bases outside the gene matches: 2. Germline assignment: CDR1 SGHKS and CDR2 YYEKEE (reference sequence). CDR3 in amino acids: CASSSGTSGRTDTQYF. The CDR3 nucleotides read TGTGCCAGCAGCTCCGGGACTAGCGGGAGGACAGATACGCAGTATTTT.

The chain employs TRBV9 and TRBJ1-2, with a tentative D call TRBD1 (5 bases). The CDR3 extends over 13 amino acids. Germline loops: CDR1 SGDLS, CDR2 YYNGEE. V shed 0 bases and J shed 8 bases, with 11 bases lying between them. Here the CDR3 reads CASSVDGGKGYTF. In DNA, the CDR3 is TGTGCCAGCAGCGTAGATGGGGGGAAAGGCTACACCTTC. The complete variable domain, with remaining parts taken from reference TRBV9 and TRBJ1-2, reads DSGVTQTPKHLITATGQRVTLRCSPRSGDLSVYWYQQSLDQGLQFLIQYYNGEERAKGNILERFSAQQFPDLHSELNLSSLELGDSALYFCASSVDGGKGYTFGSGTRLTVV.

This clone was observed once. The chain carries TRBV11-2 and TRBJ1-3; 9 positions agree with TRBD1. Trimming took 4 bases from V and 4 from J; bases not matched to a gene: 5. The germline V gene encodes CDR1 SGHAT and CDR2 FQNNGV. The length of the CDR3 is 15 residues. As DNA, the CDR3 is TGTGCCAGCAGCTCCGGACAGGGGAGAGGAAACACCATATATTTT. This translates into CASSSGQGRGNTIYF.

Notes on this clone: Other nucleotide sequences in the sample specify the same CDR3. The gene calls are TRBV19 and TRBJ2-1, with TRBD2 matching over 11 bases. Germline assignment: CDR1 LNHDA and CDR2 SQIVND (reference sequence). Trimming removed 1 base from V and 7 bases from J; junction bases left unmatched: 3. The CDR3 spans 15 residues. This CDR3 reads CASSIGTSGRNEQFF. CDR3 nucleotides: TGTGCCAGTAGTATAGGTACTAGCGGGAGAAATGAGCAGTTCTTC.

CDR3 sequence: CASSPRQGGSGNTIYF. In nucleotides, the CDR3 is TGTGCCAGCAGCCCTCGACAGGGAGGATCGGGAAACACCATATATTTT. V is TRBV7-2 and J is TRBJ1-3, with 7 bases lining up with TRBD1. There are 16 residues in the CDR3. Germline V gene sequence: CDR1 SGHTA, CDR2 FQGNSA. Losses at the gene ends were 5 bases for V and 4 bases for J; bases not matched to a gene: 11.

This clone was detected only once. The V call is TRBV6-5, the J call TRBJ2-5, with 7 bases fitting TRBD1. Germline V gene data show CDR1 as MNHEY and CDR2 as SVGAGI. The CDR3 runs 13 residues. Unmatched junction bases numbered 4, after V lost 5 bases and J lost 4 bases. Here the CDR3 reads CASSRRQGETQYF. The CDR3 coding sequence is TGTGCCAGCAGTCGAAGACAGGGAGAGACCCAGTACTTC.

The chain joins TRBV18 to TRBJ1-1; 8 bases line up with TRBD1. Germline V gene sequence: CDR1 KGHSH, CDR2 LQKENI. Unmatched junction bases numbered 5, after V lost 3 bases and J lost 5 bases. The CDR3 length is 14 residues. The CDR3 nucleotides read TGTGCCAGCTCACCCAACGACAGGGGAACTGAAGCTTTCTTT. This encodes CASSPNDRGTEAFF.